This T cell receptor beta chain emerged from a study of PD-1 blockade in classical Hodgkin lymphoma. J was trimmed by 1 base and V by 6 bases; bases with no gene match: 5. The CDR3 runs 15 residues. Germline V gives CDR1 MDHEN, CDR2 SYDVKM. This clone was picked up one time. Relapse was seen in all patients after autologous stem cell transplantation, and brentuximab vedotin exposure was variable. Here immunoSEQ multiplex PCR was the method, and the copy in TCRdb shows in-frame clones only, minus some. The sample gives 15,000 or so clones, 75% to 85% of which show up once; 3.5% to 5% is in the top ten.

The specimen was peripheral blood mononuclear cells (PBMCs), collected at baseline. This sequence originates from a human donor with classical Hodgkin lymphoma. The V call is TRBV28, the J call TRBJ2-4; 8 nucleotides agree with TRBD2. The CDR3 nucleotides read TGTGCCAGCAGAAACGGGGGGGCGGCCAAAAACATTCAGTACTTC. Translation: CASRNGGAAKNIQYF.